This is a list of T cell receptor beta chains from one sample in a study of blood T cell repertoires in COVID-19. The assay was immunoSEQ multiplex PCR, and TCRdb's table has in-frame clones only and misses some. The table lists 380,000 or so clones, about 90% of them singletons. The sequenced sample consisted of peripheral blood. These receptors were collected from a middle-aged man with acute or convalescent COVID-19. Both conserved end residues are part of each CDR3. The D gene is left open where the match is weak. Rows may omit the clone size; those that give it use once, few, many or a size class.

.	TRBJ1-2	TRBV7-2	.	CASSVDRYYGYTF	TGTGCCAGCAGCGTTGACAGGTACTATGGCTACACCTTC
.	TRBJ2-5	TRBV25-1	.	CASSEPGAETQYF	TGTGCCAGCAGTGAACCAGGGGCAGAGACCCAGTACTTC
.	TRBJ2-1	TRBV11-2	.	CASSLDGGHNEQFF	TGTGCCAGCAGCTTAGATGGGGGCCACAATGAGCAGTTCTTC
.	TRBJ2-7	TRBV6-1	TRBD1	CASSAWGATGAHNEQYF	TGTGCCAGCAGTGCCTGGGGAGCCACAGGGGCGCATAACGAGCAGTACTTC
.	TRBJ1-6	TRBV6-5	.	CASTEGGLRDSPLHF	TGTGCCAGCACCGAAGGGGGACTAAGGGATTCACCCCTCCACTTT
.	TRBJ1-6	TRBV7-6	.	CASSLEQGSYNSPLHF	TGTGCCAGCAGCTTGGAACAGGGATCCTATAATTCACCCCTCCACTTT
.	TRBJ1-2	TRBV14	.	CASSQYDGGFNYGYTF	TGTGCCAGCAGCCAATACGATGGGGGGTTTAACTATGGCTACACCTTC
once	TRBJ1-2	TRBV6-5	.	CASSRRGVDYGYTF	TGTGCCAGCAGCCGGCGGGGGGTTGACTATGGCTACACCTTC
.	TRBJ1-2	TRBV5-6	.	CASSFFGDSTVYGYTF	TGTGCCAGCAGCTTTTTCGGTGACAGCACCGTTTATGGCTACACCTTC
.	TRBJ2-7	TRBV6-5	TRBD1	CATLLGQGAGEQYF	TGTGCCACCCTCCTGGGACAGGGGGCGGGCGAGCAGTACTTC